This is a list of T cell receptor beta chains from one sample in a study of cytomegalovirus exposure and HLA in healthy donors. This table comes from immunoSEQ multiplex PCR, and its TCRdb copy is limited to in-frame clones, with some not included. Here the sample spans 150,000 to 200,000 clones, 80% being singletons. The specimen sequenced was PBMCs. The source of these receptors is a man aged 35 to 55 in good health and CMV-seronegative. CDR3s include the opening cysteine and the closing phenylalanine or tryptophan. A D gene is named only where the DNA matches it firmly. Rows may omit the clone size; those that give it use once, few, many or a size class.

j_call clone_size d_call v_call cdr3_nt cdr3_aa
TRBJ2-1 NA TRBD2 TRBV6-5 TGTGCCAGCAGTCCTAGCGGGGGGCCCAATGAGCAGTTCTTC CASSPSGGPNEQFF
TRBJ1-5 NA NA TRBV6-5 TGTGCCAGCAGCATGGACGGACTAAGGAATCAGCCCCAGCATTTT CASSMDGLRNQPQHF
TRBJ2-2 NA TRBD2 TRBV6-6 TGTGCCAGCGGGGCTAGCGGGGGCCCGAACACCGGGGAGCTGTTTTTT CASGASGGPNTGELFF
TRBJ2-3 NA NA TRBV7-9 TGTGCCAGCAGCTTCGGGGGTTTCTTAACTAGCACAGATACGCAGTATTTT CASSFGGFLTSTDTQYF
TRBJ2-1 NA NA TRBV9 TGTGCCAGCAGCGTAGTAGCTCGGAGCGGTCCTAGCACTGAGCAGTTCTTC CASSVVARSGPSTEQFF
TRBJ2-7 few TRBD2 TRBV10-2 TGCGCCAGCAGTGAGTCAAAGGGGACTAGCGGTGGCGAGCAGTACTTC CASSESKGTSGGEQYF
TRBJ1-4 NA TRBD1 TRBV2 TGTGCCAGCAGTGCGGACAGGGTCTCGATCGAAAAACTGTTTTTT CASSADRVSIEKLFF
TRBJ2-1 NA TRBD2 TRBV5-1 TGCGCCAGCAGCTTGGTTTCCCTAGCGGGAAACAATGAGCAGTTCTTC CASSLVSLAGNNEQFF
TRBJ2-4 NA TRBD1 TRBV7-2 TGTGCCAGCAGCTCAGCTGAGGCTCAGGGGGCGCTGGGAAACATTCAGTACTTC CASSSAEAQGALGNIQYF
TRBJ2-2 once NA TRBV7-9 TGTGCCAGCAGATCGCTAGCTATGGCGAACACCGGGGAGCTGTTTTTT CASRSLAMANTGELFF
TRBJ1-5 NA NA TRBV10-3 TGTGCCATCAGTGAGTCGGGGCAGAGCAATCAGCCCCAGCATTTT CAISESGQSNQPQHF
TRBJ2-1 NA TRBD1 TRBV4-3 TGCGCCAGCAGCCAGAGCCGGGACAGGGACAATGAGCAGTTCTTC CASSQSRDRDNEQFF
TRBJ2-1 NA TRBD2 TRBV2 TGTGCCAGCAGGACTAGCGCAGAAGACTACAATGAGCAGTTCTTC CASRTSAEDYNEQFF
TRBJ2-1 NA TRBD2 TRBV10-3 TGTGCCATCAGTGAGTCCGCGGGGGGCGCGTACAATGAGCAGTTCTTC CAISESAGGAYNEQFF
TRBJ1-1 NA NA TRBV27 TGTGCCAGCAGTTTTCTCGGGGATCGGGTCACTGAAGCTTTCTTT CASSFLGDRVTEAFF
TRBJ2-7 NA TRBD2 TRBV7-3 TGTGCCAGCAGCCAAGGGACGGCCGGGACTATCTACGAGCAGTACTTC CASSQGTAGTIYEQYF
TRBJ1-5 NA NA TRBV5-8 TGTGCCAGCAGCTTGTCCACCAGACAGACAGGCCATTTT CASSLSTRQTGHF
TRBJ1-5 NA NA TRBV9 TGTGCCAGCAGCCCTGGGGGATGGGAGGATCAGCCCCAGCATTTT CASSPGGWEDQPQHF
TRBJ2-3 NA TRBD1 TRBV4-2 TGTGCCAGCAGCCAGACGGACAGGGCAGATACGCAGTATTTT CASSQTDRADTQYF
TRBJ2-7 NA NA TRBV29-1 TGCAGCGTGGATCAGGGGCTTGAGCAGTACTTC CSVDQGLEQYF
TRBJ2-5 NA TRBD2 TRBV5-8 TGTGCCAGCAGCTTGGCCGGGACTAGCGGGAGATCCACCCGCGAGACCCAGTACTTC CASSLAGTSGRSTRETQYF
TRBJ2-3 NA TRBD2 TRBV6-4 TGTGCCAGCAGTGACTCTAGCGGGGGCACAGATACGCAGTATTTT CASSDSSGGTDTQYF
TRBJ2-3 NA TRBD2 TRBV5-6 TGTGCCAGCAGCAGTCGGGTAGCGGGGGGAACTAGCACAGATACGCAGTATTTT CASSSRVAGGTSTDTQYF
TRBJ2-4 few NA TRBV5-1 TGCGCCAGCAGCTTGGCGGGGAAAAACATTCAGTACTTC CASSLAGKNIQYF
TRBJ2-7 once NA TRBV5-4 TGTGCCAGCAGGTCAACCCAGCGAGGTGTGGACTCCTACGAGCAGTACTTC CASRSTQRGVDSYEQYF
TRBJ2-3 NA TRBD2 TRBV9 TGTGCCAGCAGCCCTCTAGCGGGCACAGATACGCAGTATTTT CASSPLAGTDTQYF
TRBJ2-1 NA NA TRBV5-1 TGCGCCAGCAGCTTGGACAGGGTCGGGGCTGAGCAGTTCTTC CASSLDRVGAEQFF
TRBJ1-2 NA TRBD1 TRBV6-5 TGTGCCAGCAGTTTCGACAGGGTTAACTATGGCTACACCTTC CASSFDRVNYGYTF
TRBJ2-3 NA TRBD2 TRBV7-9 TGTGCCAGTTCTAGCGGGGGGGGCACAGATACGCAGTATTTT CASSSGGGTDTQYF
TRBJ2-1 NA NA TRBV6-1 TGTGCCAGCAGTGAAATGGAGGGGAGCTCCTACAATGAGCAGTTCTTC CASSEMEGSSYNEQFF
TRBJ1-2 NA NA TRBV5-1 TGCGCCAGCAGCATAAACCCAGGGGCGGGTGGCTACACCTTC CASSINPGAGGYTF
TRBJ2-7 NA NA TRBV13 TGTGCCAGCAGCTTAGCCTGGGCAGCTAGCTCCTACGAGCAGTACTTC CASSLAWAASSYEQYF
TRBJ2-3 once TRBD1 TRBV5-1 TGCGCCAGCAGCGGGCGGACAGGGGATAGTAGTACGCAGTATTTT CASSGRTGDSSTQYF
TRBJ2-2 NA TRBD2 TRBV29-1 TGCAGCGTTGCGGGCGGGGGGGCGTGGACCGGGGAGCTGTTTTTT CSVAGGGAWTGELFF
TRBJ1-2 few TRBD1 TRBV6-6 TGTGCCAGCAGAGGGGGCGACGGCTACACCTTC CASRGGDGYTF
TRBJ2-7 NA TRBD1 TRBV7-6 TGTGCCAGCAGCTTAGCCCCCTGGACAGGGCTACTACCCTACGAGCAGTACTTC CASSLAPWTGLLPYEQYF
TRBJ2-5 NA NA TRBV27 TGTGCCAGCAGCTACTCTGGGGGGCAAGAGACCCAGTACTTC CASSYSGGQETQYF
TRBJ1-2 NA NA TRBV7-9 TGTTCCAGCAGCCACTTCCTCGGAGGGGTGGAAGGCTACACCTTC CSSSHFLGGVEGYTF
TRBJ2-3 once NA TRBV18 TGTGCCAGCTCACCACGGGCTGGCGGGGACGATACGCAGTATTTT CASSPRAGGDDTQYF
TRBJ1-5 once NA TRBV6-5 TGTGCCAGCAGCCTCGGACGGCGGGGTCAGCCCCAGCATTTT CASSLGRRGQPQHF
TRBJ2-3 NA TRBD1 TRBV23-1 TGCGCCAGCAGTCCGGCCGGGACAGGGGTGGGGGATACGCAGTATTTT CASSPAGTGVGDTQYF
TRBJ2-7 NA NA TRBV11-3 TGTGCCAGCAGTCTAAACGGCTACGAGCAGTACTTC CASSLNGYEQYF
TRBJ1-2 NA TRBD1 TRBV4-3 TGCGCCAGCAGCCAAGATGTAGGGGGCTGGGGCTACACCTTC CASSQDVGGWGYTF
TRBJ2-3 NA NA TRBV7-8 TGTGCCAGCAGCTTAGGTAGTTCAGATACGCAGTATTTT CASSLGSSDTQYF
TRBJ2-7 NA NA TRBV4-3 TGCGCCAGCAGCCAAGACGCGGGACACGAGCAGTACTTC CASSQDAGHEQYF
TRBJ2-1 once TRBD2 TRBV5-4 TGTGCCAGCAGCGTGCTAGCGGGCTCCTACAATGAGCAGTTCTTC CASSVLAGSYNEQFF
TRBJ2-1 NA NA TRBV30 TGTGCCTGGAGTGTACAGCACAATGAGCAGTTCTTC CAWSVQHNEQFF
TRBJ1-2 NA NA TRBV2 TGTGCCAGCAGATCCAGGGGCTATGGCTACACCTTC CASRSRGYGYTF
TRBJ2-2 NA TRBD2 TRBV7-9 TGTGCCACCACAGGTTCGCGGGGGTTTGGCACCGGGGAGCTGTTTTTT CATTGSRGFGTGELFF